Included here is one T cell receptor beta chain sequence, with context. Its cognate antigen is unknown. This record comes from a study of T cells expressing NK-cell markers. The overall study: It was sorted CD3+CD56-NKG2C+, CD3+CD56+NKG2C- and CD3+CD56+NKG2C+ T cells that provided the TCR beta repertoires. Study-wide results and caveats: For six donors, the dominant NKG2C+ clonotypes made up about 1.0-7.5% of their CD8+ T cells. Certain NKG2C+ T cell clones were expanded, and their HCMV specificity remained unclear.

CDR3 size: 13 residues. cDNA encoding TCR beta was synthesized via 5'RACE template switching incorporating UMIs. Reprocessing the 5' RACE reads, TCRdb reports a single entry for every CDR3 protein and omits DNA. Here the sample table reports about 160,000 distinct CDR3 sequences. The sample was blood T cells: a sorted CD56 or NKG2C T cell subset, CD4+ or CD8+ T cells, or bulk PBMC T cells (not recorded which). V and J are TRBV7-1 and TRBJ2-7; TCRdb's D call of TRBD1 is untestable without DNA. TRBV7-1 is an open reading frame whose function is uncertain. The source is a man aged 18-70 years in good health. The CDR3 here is CASSPPGTVEQYF.